This T cell receptor beta chain was sequenced during a study of OX40 agonist ivuxolimab in advanced cancers. General study findings and limits: Partial responders treated at 0.1-3.0 mg/kg exhibited clonal expansion among the lowest measured.

Comment on this clone: Antigen: not known.

Produced via immunoSEQ multiplex PCR; TCRdb's table is partial and in-frame only. The data hold more than 70,000 clones, with about 85% observed a single time. The V end lost 2 bases, the J end lost 5 bases, and 12 bases lay between the germline ends. The CDR3 is 13 residues long. Germline V gene sequence: CDR1 GTSNPN, CDR2 SVGIG (reference sequence). Sequenced here: CD4+ or CD8+ T cells sorted from blood, sampled in a trial of the OX40 agonist ivuxolimab. The J gene is TRBJ1-2, the V gene TRBV30; the D is unclear. The TCR originated in an adult with an advanced solid tumor such as melanoma, head and neck, liver or kidney cancer. The CDR3 DNA follows: TGTGCCTGGAGTAGTACAGCCTCTTATGGCTACACCTTC. Its protein is CAWSSTASYGYTF.